This T cell receptor beta chain was captured by sequencing in a study of T cell clonotyping in hematopoietic cell transplantation (dated by TCRdb to the early 2020s). Regarding the study in general: A total of 110 to 150 blood samples were gathered in the study from a few dozen consecutive transplant recipients along with their related donors. Recruitment of patients ran from late 2015 to early 2017, and follow-up continued until late 2020 or until death. The paper as a whole reports these results and caveats: Just a small fraction of recipient repertoires overlapped with donor repertoires, and more than 95% appeared de novo at the given depth. Inverse Simpson Index values from donors and from recipients before transplant predicted broader TCR repertoire diversity after transplant. Sample size was limited, and cells were not sorted, so CD4 and CD8 repertoire contributions could not be separated. Recipient TCR diversity fell after transplant, with pathologically expanded clonotypes rising progressively from day 30 to day 180.

With respect to this clone: The antigen this receptor binds is unknown. Per-base quality was not reported, and no clone a single base away is much larger than it.

The CDR3 runs 16 amino acids, cysteine and phenylalanine included. The entry retains the CDR3 DNA only, 48 bases that are in frame from base 1. V is reduced by 2 bases and J by 0 bases, leaving a spacing of 12 bases between them. For CDR1 and CDR2, the germline V gene lists MGHRA and YSYEKL. TCR beta CDR3 regions were amplified from genomic DNA with the immunoSEQ assay, a bias-controlled multiplex PCR using V- and J-specific primers. A proprietary barcode and Illumina adapter sequences were added to the CDR3 amplicons in a second PCR step. An Illumina MiSeq instrument was used for sequencing of the CDR3 libraries. In the paper's pipeline: Export and quality control were done with immunoSEQ Analyzer 3.0, while downstream analyses used R Bioconductor and Immunarch. Repertoire metrics were calculated using only productive rearrangements within the normalized downsampled data set. In the normalized cohort, clonotypes with more than 5 templates were defined as pathologically expanded. Repertoire diversity was measured with the Inverse Simpson Index. To capture all clonotypes, CMV-specificity analyses were performed on the non-normalized data set. This immuneACCESS table, as held by TCRdb, lists in-frame sequences with V and J called but not all clones. Of the missing ones, under half trace to an unresolved V gene in checked studies; the others have no known cause. The V and J calls and clone size are taken from that table; D and trimming were inferred from the DNA. Recorded for this sample are 6,000 to 6,500 clones; roughly 32% of them occurred a single time. The ten top clones hold under 20% of the sample.

This sample's time point label indicates: 30 days after allo-HCT. Blood samples were obtained from recipients approximately 28 days before transplant and at days 30, 100 and 180 after transplant. Nuclei Lysis Solution was used to extract genomic DNA from fresh or cryopreserved unfractionated peripheral blood mononuclear cells. The material was peripheral blood mononuclear cells, obtained 30 days after allogeneic stem cell transplant. The receptor's source is a female patient in her fifties who had an allogeneic stem cell transplant from an unrelated donor, so the T cells may come from the graft donor. Some clones in this sample may be carry-over from other donors' samples. The receptor chain draws on TRBV4-1 and TRBJ2-3; the D gene is perhaps TRBD2, from 7 matching bases. The CDR3 amino acid sequence is: CASSQKGGLSTDTQYF. Here is the DNA: TGCGCCAGCAGCCAAAAGGGGGGGCTGAGCACAGATACGCAGTATTTT.